The source of this T cell receptor beta chain is a study of identical twins. The germline V gene encodes CDR1 SGHRS and CDR2 YFSETQ. V was shortened by 0 bases and J by 4 bases, with 17 bases between the two germline ends. The CDR3 runs 16 residues. Unique molecular identifiers were present on cDNA, and template switching added a universal primer site. TCRdb fed the 5' RACE reads into MiXCR, producing one record per CDR3 protein. The sample carries some 710,000 distinct CDR3 sequences, 6.1% recorded once. Findings of the study overall: For zero-insertion analyses, partial confounding could come from invariant MAIT and iNKT cells.

The sample holds a few counts of this clonotype. Its antigen is unidentified. Healthy Caucasians provided all donations. This receptor was taken from a man between 18 and 29 years old in good health. The V call is TRBV5-1, the J call TRBJ2-7; no clear D gene. The sample comprised naive T cells sorted from blood. For the CDR3, the DNA is TGCGCCAGCAGCTTGGACCCTGGGTCCTCCCCTTACGAGCAGTACGTC. Protein product: CASSLDPGSSPYEQYV.